Below are 10 T cell receptor beta chains sequenced from a single sample in a study of CD8 T cells in ankylosing spondylitis. In TCRdb, the 5' RACE reads were re-called with MiXCR into one record per CDR3 protein. The sample shows 700,000 to 850,000 distinct CDR3 sequences, 12% of them seen only once. Study outcomes and limitations: One TCR beta motif, made up of eight highly homologous variants, appeared characteristic of ankylosing spondylitis blood.

The antigens for these receptors are not known. The sequencing input was blood, either unsorted or a sorted T cell fraction (not recorded which). The receptors were gathered from a male donor with ankylosing spondylitis.

This clonotype has only a few counts. This rearrangement joins TRBV4-3 to TRBJ1-5, with D unclear. There are 17 residues in the CDR3. CDR1 is LGHNA, CDR2 YSLEER, per germline. V gave up 0 bases and J gave up 0 bases, with 12 bases separating them. CDR3 nucleotides: TGCGCCAGCAGCCAAGATCTAAGACTTTATAGCAATCAGCCCCAGCATTTT. Translated: CASSQDLRLYSNQPQHF.

The chain is built from TRBV20-1 and TRBJ2-2; D gene uncertain. V lost 6 bases to trimming and J lost 1 base, with 12 bases between them. The CDR3 consists of 14 residues. Looked up from germline, CDR1 is DFQATT and CDR2 is SNEGSKA (reference sequence). CDR3 residues: CSAMGTENTGELFF. The CDR3 DNA sequence: TGCAGTGCCATGGGCACGGAGAACACCGGGGAGCTGTTTTTT.

This chain links TRBV10-3 with TRBJ2-1; tentatively, D is TRBD1 or TRBD2 (6 bases each). CDR1 and CDR2 (germline): ENHRY, SYGVKD. The V end was cut by 4 bases, the J end by 8 bases, with 15 bases between. The CDR3 extends over 14 amino acids. This CDR3 is CAISGRDKVDEQFF. CDR3 in DNA: TGTGCCATCAGTGGGAGGGACAAGGTCGATGAGCAGTTCTTC.

This chain joins TRBV4-3 and TRBJ2-1, with D hard to call. V was clipped by 1 base and J by 6 bases, with 7 bases between them. Germline CDR1 reads LGHNA; CDR2 reads YSLEER. The CDR3 has 13 amino acids. CDR3 region: CASSQVLSNEQFF. CDR3 sequence (DNA): TGCGCCAGCAGCCAAGTTTTATCCAATGAGCAGTTCTTC.

This clonotype was recorded at least ten times. V and J are TRBV12-3 or TRBV12-4 and TRBJ1-1, with D uncertain. The CDR3 is 12 residues long. Deletions cut 3 bases from V and 4 bases from J, with 6 bases between. CDR3 region: CASSFSGTEAFF. The DNA of the CDR3 is TGTGCCAGCAGTTTCTCGGGCACTGAAGCTTTCTTT.

The gene calls are TRBV20-1 and TRBJ2-1; D may be TRBD2 (6 bases). Germline V gene sequence: CDR1 DFQATT, CDR2 SNEGSKA (reference sequence). V shed 4 bases and J shed 0 bases, with 10 bases lying between them. The CDR3 sequence is 14 residues long. CDR3 bases: TGCAGTGCTATGGACGGGAGCTCCTACAATGAGCAGTTCTTC. Translated, it gives CSAMDGSSYNEQFF.

The V gene is TRBV20-1, the J gene TRBJ1-3; tentative D call: TRBD1 (5 bases). The V and J ends lost 3 bases and 0 bases respectively, with 18 bases between them. From germline, CDR1 is DFQATT and CDR2 SNEGSKA (reference sequence). The CDR3 has 17 residues. The CDR3 protein is CSARAYPGTVSGNTIYF. CDR3 coding DNA: TGCAGTGCTAGGGCTTACCCCGGGACGGTCTCTGGAAACACCATATATTTT.

The CDR3 DNA reads TGTGCCAGCAGCTTAGTCTACACAGGGTATCGAGAGACCCAGTACTTC. Residues: CASSLVYTGYRETQYF. V and J are TRBV7-9 and TRBJ2-5; D is possibly TRBD1 (6 bases). From germline, CDR1 is SEHNR and CDR2 FQNEAQ (reference sequence). This CDR3 contains 16 residues. V was trimmed by 1 base and J by 4 bases, leaving 16 bases between them.

Note on this clonotype: This clone may be a read error of a much larger clone one base away. CDR3 sequence reads: CASSVAGTGIYEQYF. The CDR3 DNA follows: TGTGCCAGCAGCGTAGCTGGGACAGGGATCTACGAGCAGTACTTC. J is TRBJ2-7 and V is TRBV9; 9 bases fit TRBD1. V trimming: 0 bases; J trimming: 3 bases; junction bases outside the gene matches: 4. Germline values: CDR1 SGDLS, CDR2 YYNGEE. The CDR3 runs to 15 residues. The variable domain in full, with the rest retrieved from reference TRBV9 and TRBJ2-7, is DSGVTQTPKHLITATGQRVTLRCSPRSGDLSVYWYQQSLDQGLQFLIQYYNGEERAKGNILERFSAQQFPDLHSELNLSSLELGDSALYFCASSVAGTGIYEQYFGPGTRLTVT.

This chain connects TRBV20-1 to TRBJ2-7; D is unresolved. V lost 0 bases and J 2 bases, leaving 14 bases between the germline ends. This CDR3 has 15 residues. Germline CDR1 DFQATT, CDR2 SNEGSKA (reference sequence). CDR3: CSARDPGKFAYEQYF. The CDR3 coding sequence is TGCAGTGCTAGAGATCCTGGGAAGTTCGCCTACGAGCAGTACTTC.